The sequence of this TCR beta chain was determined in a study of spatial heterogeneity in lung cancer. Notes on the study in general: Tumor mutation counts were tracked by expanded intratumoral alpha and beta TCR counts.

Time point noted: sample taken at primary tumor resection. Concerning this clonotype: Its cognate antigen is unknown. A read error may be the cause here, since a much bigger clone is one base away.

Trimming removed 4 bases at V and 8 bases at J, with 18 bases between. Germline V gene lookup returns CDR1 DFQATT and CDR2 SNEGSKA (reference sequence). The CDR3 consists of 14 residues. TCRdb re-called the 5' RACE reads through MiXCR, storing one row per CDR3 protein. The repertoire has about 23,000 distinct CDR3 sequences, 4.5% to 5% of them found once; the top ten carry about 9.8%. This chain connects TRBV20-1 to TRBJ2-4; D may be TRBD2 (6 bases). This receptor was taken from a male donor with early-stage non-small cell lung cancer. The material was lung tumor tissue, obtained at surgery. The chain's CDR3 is CSATGGKGLDIQYF. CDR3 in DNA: TGCAGTGCTACTGGCGGGAAGGGGCTAGACATTCAGTACTTC.